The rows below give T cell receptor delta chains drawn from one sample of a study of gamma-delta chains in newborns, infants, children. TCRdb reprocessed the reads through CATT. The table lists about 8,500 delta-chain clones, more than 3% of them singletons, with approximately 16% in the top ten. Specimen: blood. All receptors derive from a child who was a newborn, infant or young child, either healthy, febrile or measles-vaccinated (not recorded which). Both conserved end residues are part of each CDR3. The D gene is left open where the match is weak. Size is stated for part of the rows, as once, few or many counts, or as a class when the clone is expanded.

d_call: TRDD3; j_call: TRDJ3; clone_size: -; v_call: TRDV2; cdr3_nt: TGTGCCTGTGACACCGTGGTTGGTCCTGGGGGATACTCCTGGGACACCCGACAGATGTTTTTC; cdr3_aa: CACDTVVGPGGYSWDTRQMFF
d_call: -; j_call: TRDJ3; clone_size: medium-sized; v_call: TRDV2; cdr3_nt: TGTGCCTGTGACACCCTACTGGGCTCCTGGGACACCCGACAGATGTTTTTC; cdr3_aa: CACDTLLGSWDTRQMFF
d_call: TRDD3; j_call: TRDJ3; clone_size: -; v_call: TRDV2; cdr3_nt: TGTGCCTGTGACCCCCTACTGGGGGATATTCCTTCCTGGGACACCCGACAGATGTTTTTC; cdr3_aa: CACDPLLGDIPSWDTRQMFF
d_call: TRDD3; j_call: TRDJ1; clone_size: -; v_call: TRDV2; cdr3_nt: TGTGCCTGTGACCGCTTTGGGGGGGATTACACCGATAGACTCATCTTT; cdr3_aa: CACDRFGGDYTDRLIF
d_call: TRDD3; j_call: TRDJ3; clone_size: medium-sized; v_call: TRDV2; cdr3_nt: TGTGCCTGTGACACGCGGGGATACCCTCGTGAGTGGGACACCCGACAGATGTTTTTC; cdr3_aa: CACDTRGYPREWDTRQMFF
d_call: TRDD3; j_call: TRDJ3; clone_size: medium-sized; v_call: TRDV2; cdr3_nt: TGTGCCTGTGACTACTGGGGGATACGAGGCTCCTGGGACACCCGACAGATGTTTTTC; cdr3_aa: CACDYWGIRGSWDTRQMFF
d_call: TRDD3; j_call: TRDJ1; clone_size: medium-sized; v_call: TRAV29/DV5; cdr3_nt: TGTGCAGCAAGCGAGAGTTGGGGGATACGCCCTTACACCGATAAACTCATCTTT; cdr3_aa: CAASESWGIRPYTDKLIF
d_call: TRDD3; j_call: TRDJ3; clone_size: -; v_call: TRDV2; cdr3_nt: TGTGCCTGTGACAAAGTACTGGGGGATACTCCTCGGCCCTGGGACACCCGACAGATGTTTTTC; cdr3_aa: CACDKVLGDTPRPWDTRQMFF
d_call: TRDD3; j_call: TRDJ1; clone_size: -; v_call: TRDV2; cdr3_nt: TGTGCCTGTGACACCGTGGGGGATACGGCCACCGATAAACTCATCTTT; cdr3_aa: CACDTVGDTATDKLIF
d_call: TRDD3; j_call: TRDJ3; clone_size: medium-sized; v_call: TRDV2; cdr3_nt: TGTGCCTGTGACACCGGTGGGGGATACACACTCTCCTGGGACACCCGACAGATGTTTTTC; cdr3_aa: CACDTGGGYTLSWDTRQMFF
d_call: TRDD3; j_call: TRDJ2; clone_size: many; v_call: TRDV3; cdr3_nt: TGTGCCTTTTGGGAGGGGGATACTTTGACAGCACAACTCTTCTTT; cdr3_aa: CAFWEGDTLTAQLFF
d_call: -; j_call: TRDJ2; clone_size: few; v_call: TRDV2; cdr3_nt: TGTGCCTGTGACCCAGCTCCCCGGGGGTCCCACTTGACAGCACAACTCTTCTTT; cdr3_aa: CACDPAPRGSHLTAQLFF
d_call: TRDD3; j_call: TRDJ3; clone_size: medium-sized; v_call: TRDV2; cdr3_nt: TGTGCCTGTGACACCGCCTGGGGGATTCGGAGCTCCTGGGACACCCGACAGATGTTTTTC; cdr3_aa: CACDTAWGIRSSWDTRQMFF
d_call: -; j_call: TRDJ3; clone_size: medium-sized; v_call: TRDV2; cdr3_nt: TGTGCCTGTGACACTGCCGAGAAAAGCTCCTGGGACACCCGACAGATGTTTTTC; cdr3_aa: CACDTAEKSSWDTRQMFF
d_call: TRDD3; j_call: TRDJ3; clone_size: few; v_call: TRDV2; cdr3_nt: TGTGCCTGTGACACAGTACTGGGGGCCCTCTCCTGGGACACCCGACAGATGTTTTTC; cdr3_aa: CACDTVLGALSWDTRQMFF
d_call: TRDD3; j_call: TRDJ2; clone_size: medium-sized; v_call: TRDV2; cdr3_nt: TGTGCCTGTGACAAGGCGCCTGGGGGATACCCTCTGACAGCACAACTCTTCTTT; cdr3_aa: CACDKAPGGYPLTAQLFF
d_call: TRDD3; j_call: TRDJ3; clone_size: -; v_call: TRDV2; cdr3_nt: TGTGCCTGTGACACCGTTGTGGTGGGGGATTCTCCCTCCTGGGACACCCGACAGATGTTTTTC; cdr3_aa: CACDTVVVGDSPSWDTRQMFF
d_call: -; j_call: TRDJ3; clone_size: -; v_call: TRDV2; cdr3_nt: TGTGCCTGTGACACCGTGGTGGGGGGCCGCTCCTGGGACACCCGACAGATGTTTTTC; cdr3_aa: CACDTVVGGRSWDTRQMFF
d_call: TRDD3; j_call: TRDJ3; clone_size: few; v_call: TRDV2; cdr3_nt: TGTGCCTGTGACATACTGGGGGCCAGCTCCTGGGATACCCGACAGATGTTTTTC; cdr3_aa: CACDILGASSWDTRQMFF
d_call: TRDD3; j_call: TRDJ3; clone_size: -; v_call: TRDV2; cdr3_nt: TGTGCCTGTGACACCCTACTGGGGGATACGCGAGGACGGGACACCCGACAGATGTTTTTC; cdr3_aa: CACDTLLGDTRGRDTRQMFF
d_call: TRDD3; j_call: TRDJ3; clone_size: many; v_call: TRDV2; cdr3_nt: TGTGCCTGTGACACCTACTGGGGGATACGGAGCTCCTGGGACACCCGACAGATGTTTTTC; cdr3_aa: CACDTYWGIRSSWDTRQMFF
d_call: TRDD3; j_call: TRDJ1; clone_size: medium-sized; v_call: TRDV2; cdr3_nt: TGTGCCTGTGACCTACTGGGGGATAGGGATAAACTCATCTTT; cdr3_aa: CACDLLGDRDKLIF
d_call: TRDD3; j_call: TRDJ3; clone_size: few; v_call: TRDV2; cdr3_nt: TGTGCCTGTGACACCGGGGGATGGGGGGGCTCCTGGGACACCCGACAGATGTTTTTC; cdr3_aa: CACDTGGWGGSWDTRQMFF
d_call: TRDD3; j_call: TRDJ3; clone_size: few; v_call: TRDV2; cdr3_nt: TGTGCCTGTGACACCGTAATGACTGGGGGATACTCCTGGGACACCCGACAGATGTTTTTC; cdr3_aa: CACDTVMTGGYSWDTRQMFF
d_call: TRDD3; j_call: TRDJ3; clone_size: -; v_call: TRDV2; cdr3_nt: TGTGCCTGTGACACCTACTGGGGAACGGGGAGCTCCTGGGACACCCGACAGATGTTTTTC; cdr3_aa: CACDTYWGTGSSWDTRQMFF
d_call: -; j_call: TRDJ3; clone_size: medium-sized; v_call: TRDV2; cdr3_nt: TGTGCCTGTGACACTGCGGGGACTAGAAGCTCCTGGGACACCCGACAGATGTTTTTC; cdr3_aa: CACDTAGTRSSWDTRQMFF